In this sample, the clone carrying this TCR beta chain turned up many times. Its specificity is not known. CD45RO-negative, CCR7-positively selected cells formed the naive CD8 fraction, excluding terminally differentiated effector memory CD45RA+ cells. Per germline, CDR1 PRHDT and CDR2 FYEKMQ (reference sequence). The CDR3 has 15 amino acids. The V end lost 4 bases, the J end lost 3 bases, and 16 bases lay between the germline ends. This sample was taken from a study of shared clonotypes between healthy human individuals. Overall study results and limits: The four-donor shared clonotypes exceeded non-shared clonotypes in generation probability, with non-shared ones scoring lower. Larger estimated richness was generally seen in naive subsets than in memory subsets.

TCRdb's copy holds only in-frame clones and misses some; the assay was immunoSEQ multiplex PCR. The sample includes around 2,000,000 clones, about 95% of them seen just once. The sample was naive CD8+ T cells sorted from blood. The sequence derives from a young man in good health. The chain has TRBV13 and TRBJ2-7; TRBD1 is a possible D gene (5 bases). The CDR3 coding sequence is TGTGCCAGCAGCTCTGAAGGACAAGACAACTACGAGCAGTACTTC. Amino acid sequence: CASSSEGQDNYEQYF.